This is a list of T cell receptor beta chains from one sample in a study of shared clonotypes between healthy human individuals. Clones were sequenced by immunoSEQ multiplex PCR, and TCRdb holds only the in-frame ones, with some missing. The table includes millions of clones, about 93% detected once. Sequences were obtained from naive CD8+ T cells from PBMCs. The source of these receptors is a man aged 18 to 29 in good health. Some clones in this sample may be carry-over from other donors' samples. The CDR3 runs from the conserved cysteine through the conserved F or W. The order of the fields is J gene, D gene, V gene, clone size, CDR3 DNA, CDR3 protein. D genes are given only for firm matches. For some rows the clone size is stated as once, few or many, or as a class when expanded; others skip it.

TRBJ2-2,TRBD2,TRBV7-9,NA,TGTGCCAGCAGCTCCCGACTAGCGGAGAACACCGGGGAGCTGTTTTTT,CASSSRLAENTGELFF
TRBJ2-1,NA,TRBV6-1,NA,TGTGCCAGCAGTGGGCTCCGAGGGTCGGGTAATGAGCAGTTCTTC,CASSGLRGSGNEQFF
TRBJ2-6,NA,TRBV27,NA,TGTGCCAGCAAGGAGGGGGCCAACGTCCTGACTTTC,CASKEGANVLTF
TRBJ1-1,NA,TRBV28,NA,TGTGCCAGCAGTTTGGGGCAGCAGAACACTGAAGCTTTCTTT,CASSLGQQNTEAFF
TRBJ2-7,TRBD1,TRBV11-2,once,TGTGCCAGCAGCTTACCAGGGGGCCGGGGTCAGGAGCAGTACTTC,CASSLPGGRGQEQYF
TRBJ1-1,NA,TRBV29-1,NA,TGCAGCGTAGCTCAGGGTGAAGCTTTCTTT,CSVAQGEAFF
TRBJ1-5,TRBD1,TRBV7-9,NA,TGTGCCAGCAGCTTAGACAGGGGCGGTCAGCCCCAGCATTTT,CASSLDRGGQPQHF
TRBJ2-1,NA,TRBV27,NA,TGTGCCAGCAGTTTGTCCAGGTCGGCCAATGAGCAGTTCTTC,CASSLSRSANEQFF
TRBJ2-5,TRBD1,TRBV6-5,NA,TGTGCCAGCAGTTTCGACAGGGAGACCGGGGAGACCCAGTACTTC,CASSFDRETGETQYF
TRBJ2-2,TRBD2,TRBV25-1,NA,TGTGCCAGCAGTGCTCCCGGGACTAGGGCCGGGGAGCTGTTTTTT,CASSAPGTRAGELFF
TRBJ2-7,TRBD1,TRBV6-1,NA,TGTGCCAGCAGTGTCAACAGGGGGCTCCCCCACGAGCAGTACTTC,CASSVNRGLPHEQYF
TRBJ2-1,NA,TRBV6-5,NA,TGTGCCAGCAGCAACACACTTAGCTCCTACAATGAGCAGTTCTTC,CASSNTLSSYNEQFF
TRBJ1-1,TRBD1,TRBV5-6,NA,TGTGCCAGCAGCTTGGGACAGGGGGCGCACACTGAAGCTTTCTTT,CASSLGQGAHTEAFF
TRBJ1-5,NA,TRBV5-1,NA,TGCGCCAGCAGCTTGGCCTTGGGATTCTGGCCCCAGCATTTT,CASSLALGFWPQHF
TRBJ2-3,NA,TRBV7-8,once,TGTGCCAGCAGCGCTAGCCGGGCTGGGGCCGTGAGAGATACGCAGTATTTT,CASSASRAGAVRDTQYF
TRBJ2-3,TRBD1,TRBV6-5,NA,TGTGCCAGCAGTTGGGACAGGGGCGAAGATACGCAGTATTTT,CASSWDRGEDTQYF
TRBJ1-5,NA,TRBV27,NA,TGTGCCAGCAGTACACTTAATCAGCCCCAGCATTTT,CASSTLNQPQHF
TRBJ2-2,NA,TRBV4-1,once,TGCGCCAGCAGCCAAGAGGGGGGCGCGAACACCGGGGAGCTGTTTTTT,CASSQEGGANTGELFF
TRBJ2-2,NA,TRBV21-1,NA,TGTGCCAGCAGCAAATTCACTTGCACCGGGGAGCTGTTTTTT,CASSKFTCTGELFF
TRBJ1-1,TRBD1,TRBV19,NA,TGTGCCAGTAGTATAGACCGACAGGGAAACACTGAAGCTTTCTTT,CASSIDRQGNTEAFF
TRBJ2-3,TRBD1,TRBV6-6,once,TGTGCCAGCAGTTACTCGACAGGGGAGGCAGATACGCAGTATTTT,CASSYSTGEADTQYF
TRBJ2-5,NA,TRBV11-2,NA,TGTGCCAGCAGCTTATGGGCGCTAGGGGAGACCCAGTACTTC,CASSLWALGETQYF
TRBJ2-2,NA,TRBV29-1,NA,TGCAGCGTTGAAGATGCAGGAGACACCGGGGAGCTGTTTTTT,CSVEDAGDTGELFF
TRBJ1-2,NA,TRBV28,NA,TGTGCCAGCAGTTTACACCGGGTCTATGGCTACACCTTC,CASSLHRVYGYTF